This entry lists 11 T cell receptor beta chains sequenced from one sample in a study of identical twins. Using its own MiXCR run on the 5' RACE reads, TCRdb lists one record per CDR3 protein. This table holds roughly 630,000 distinct CDR3 sequences, roughly 7.1% found once. The data also belong to a second study, concerning yellow fever vaccine responses in identical twins.

The sequenced sample consisted of PBMCs. These receptors all stem from a woman aged 18-29 years in good health.

This clonotype occurred a few times. The CDR3 is CASSQVGRTGSVQPQHF. CDR3 sequence (DNA): TGCGCCAGCAGCCAAGTGGGAAGGACAGGGTCGGTTCAGCCCCAGCATTTT. This chain links TRBV4-1 with TRBJ1-5, with TRBD1 identical over 8 bases. Germline CDR1 MGHRA, CDR2 YSYEKL. Trimming took 1 base from V and 6 from J; bases not matched to a gene: 11. This CDR3 has 17 amino acids.

There are a few counts of this clonotype. The chain recombines TRBV6-1 with TRBJ2-1, with unresolved D. CDR3 length: 16 amino acids. The ends were cut back, 2 bases at V and 0 bases at J, with 11 bases in the middle. The germline CDR1 and CDR2 sequences are MNHNS and SASEGT. The CDR3 region has the DNA TGTGCCAGCAGTGAACGGCCGCACAGCTCCTACAATGAGCAGTTCTTC. This gives the protein CASSERPHSSYNEQFF.

This clonotype occurred many times. The CDR3 here is CSARGANTGELFF. The CDR3 nucleotides read TGCAGTGCTCGCGGAGCGAACACCGGGGAGCTGTTTTTT. The chain has TRBV20-1 and TRBJ2-2; D gene ambiguous. V lost 5 bases, J lost 0 bases, and 7 bases lay in between. The V gene's germline CDR1 is DFQATT and CDR2 SNEGSKA (reference sequence). The CDR3 totals 13 residues.

In the case of this clonotype: The junction does not match germline at one end; this may be a read error. The rearrangement uses TRBV2 and TRBJ2-3; D possibly corresponds to TRBD1 (5 bases). The germline gives CDR1 SNHLY, CDR2 FYNNEI. The CDR3 is 16 amino acids. As DNA, the CDR3 is TGTGCCAGCAGTCATTACGACCAAGAAGGGGCAGATACGCATTATTTT. It is translated as CASSHYDQEGADTHYF.

Many counts were recorded for this clonotype. The chain couples TRBV4-2 to TRBJ2-5; D possibly corresponds to TRBD2 (6 bases). Germline V CDR1 and CDR2: LGHNA, YNFKEQ. Trimming left V 0 bases short and J 5 bases short, with 13 bases between. The CDR3 sequence is 15 residues long. CDR3 protein: CASSQDQLAGETQYF. The CDR3 nucleotides read TGTGCCAGCAGCCAAGATCAACTAGCAGGGGAGACCCAGTACTTC.

This clonotype was observed at least ten times. This sequence joins TRBV5-6 and TRBJ1-2; D is unclear. Between the trimmed V and J ends, which lost 0 bases and 4 bases, there was a span of 4 bases. CDR3 size: 12 residues. Germline assignment: CDR1 SGHDT and CDR2 YYEEEE. The CDR3 sequence: CASSLGTYGYTF. The CDR3 DNA follows: TGTGCCAGCAGCTTGGGGACCTATGGCTACACCTTC.

CDR3 sequence reads: CASKRASLYEQYF. In DNA form, the CDR3 reads TGTGCCAGCAAAAGGGCTAGCTTGTACGAGCAGTACTTC. This chain links TRBV28 with TRBJ2-7; possible D gene TRBD2, 5 bases. Trimming took 7 bases from V and 4 from J, leaving 14 bases between them. Germline assignment: CDR1 MDHEN and CDR2 SYDVKM. This CDR3 comprises 13 residues.

In this sample, this clonotype turned up a few times. The chain recombines TRBV5-6 with TRBJ2-2, with 7 positions matching TRBD1. The trim removed 6 bases at V and 6 bases at J, leaving 8 bases unmatched. In germline, CDR1 is SGHDT, CDR2 YYEEEE. The CDR3 extends over 14 amino acids. CDR3 residues: CASTGQINAGELFF. CDR3 bases: TGTGCCAGCACGGGACAGATCAACGCCGGGGAGCTGTTTTTT.

The chain combines TRBV5-5 with TRBJ1-1, with D uncertain. The germline gives CDR1 SGHKS, CDR2 YYEKEE (reference sequence). V gave up 0 bases and J gave up 9 bases, with 9 bases separating them. The CDR3 covers 12 residues. This CDR3 reads CASSLAAMKAFF. CDR3 bases: TGTGCCAGCAGCTTGGCAGCGATGAAAGCTTTCTTT.

This clonotype was counted ten times or more. The chain combines TRBV29-1 with TRBJ2-1; perhaps TRBD1 as D (5 bases). Germline V gene data show CDR1 as SQVTM and CDR2 as ANQGSEA. V was trimmed by 5 bases and J by 0 bases, leaving 11 bases between them. This CDR3 contains 14 residues. DNA of the CDR3: TGCAGCGTTAATTCAGGGCCCTCCTACAATGAGCAGTTCTTC. This encodes CSVNSGPSYNEQFF.

In its sample, this clonotype was seen a few times. The chain employs TRBV28 and TRBJ2-7; 9 nucleotides align to TRBD2. V was pared by 7 bases and J by 4 bases, with 5 bases of the junction left unmatched. Per germline, CDR1 MDHEN and CDR2 SYDVKM. The CDR3 covers 13 residues. The CDR3 loop is CASIASGIYEQYF. The CDR3 nucleotides are TGTGCCAGCATCGCTAGCGGGATATACGAGCAGTACTTC.